The next 11 T cell receptor beta chains were all read from a single sample in a study of graft-versus-host responses after intestinal transplantation. Repertoires were generated with immunoSEQ multiplex PCR, while TCRdb's copy carries only in-frame clones and drops some. The profile shows 85,000 to 100,000 clones, around 88% of them singletons. Specimen: PBMCs, collected 255 days after intestinal transplant. These receptors all stem from a human patient who received an intestinal transplant, so some T cells may come from the graft donor.

The J gene is TRBJ2-3, the V gene TRBV27; D might be TRBD2 (6 bases). V was clipped by 8 bases and J by 2 bases, with 20 bases between them. This CDR3 is built from 16 residues. Germline values: CDR1 MNHEY, CDR2 SMNVEV (reference sequence). The CDR3 loop reads CASALNGGGSTDTQYF. CDR3 in DNA: TGTGCCAGCGCCCTCAACGGGGGAGGCTCCACAGATACGCAGTATTTT.

The CDR3 region is CASSLYGTANTEAFF. As DNA, the CDR3 is TGTGCCAGCAGCTTGTATGGGACAGCGAACACTGAAGCTTTCTTT. The chain carries TRBV28 and TRBJ1-1; TRBD1 aligns across 7 bases. V was clipped by 6 bases and J by 1 base; unmatched bases: 8. The germline gives CDR1 MDHEN, CDR2 SYDVKM. The CDR3 length is 15 residues. Drawing the rest from reference TRBV28 and TRBJ1-1, the complete variable domain is DVKVTQSSRYLVKRTGEKVFLECVQDMDHENMFWYRQDPGLGLRLIYFSYDVKMKEKGDIPEGYSVSREKKERFSLILESASTNQTSMYLCASSLYGTANTEAFFGQGTRLTVV.

The chain employs TRBV9 and TRBJ2-5; D not resolved. V shed 0 bases and J shed 5 bases, with 5 bases lying between them. This CDR3 region has 12 residues. Germline V gene data show CDR1 as SGDLS and CDR2 as YYNGEE. The CDR3 nucleotides read TGTGCCAGCAGCGTAGATTTCGAGACCCAGTACTTC. Translating it yields CASSVDFETQYF.

The rearrangement uses TRBV7-9 and TRBJ2-7, with D possibly TRBD1 on 5 matching bases. Germline CDR1 is SEHNR and CDR2 is FQNEAQ (reference sequence). The ends were cut back, 5 bases at V and 5 bases at J, with 10 bases in the middle. The CDR3 sequence is 12 residues long. The CDR3 region has the DNA TGTGCCAGCAGCGACCAGGGCCACGAGCAGTACTTC. Its translation is CASSDQGHEQYF.

This clone was detected a few times. The CDR3 region is CASSRGSSGAPYEQYV. DNA of the CDR3: TGTGCCAGCAGCCGCGGGTCATCGGGGGCCCCCTACGAGCAGTACGTC. This chain links TRBV14 with TRBJ2-7, with D perhaps TRBD1 or TRBD2 (6 bases each). Between the trimmed V and J ends, which lost 4 bases and 2 bases, there was a span of 18 bases. This CDR3 region has 16 residues. CDR1 SGHDN and CDR2 FVKESK come from the germline V gene.

This chain joins TRBV29-1 and TRBJ2-3; 13 nucleotides line up with TRBD2. The length of the CDR3 is 16 residues. V lost 3 bases, J lost 3 bases, and 6 bases stayed unmatched. Germline CDR1 and CDR2: SQVTM and ANQGSEA. The CDR3 sequence is CSVEGTSGMSTDTQYF. For the CDR3, the DNA is TGCAGCGTTGAGGGGACTAGCGGGATGTCGACAGATACGCAGTATTTT.

The rearrangement uses TRBV6-1 and TRBJ2-7; TRBD1 matches 9 bases. CDR3 length: 13 residues. Germline CDR1 is MNHNS and CDR2 is SASEGT. Trimming cost V 7 bases and J 5 bases; bases outside gene matches: 6. The CDR3 region is CASIRGQGNEQYF. The CDR3 DNA reads TGTGCCAGCATTAGGGGACAGGGAAACGAGCAGTACTTC.

CDR3 in amino acids: CASSLEQGARNEQFF. The CDR3 DNA sequence: TGCGCCAGCAGCTTGGAACAGGGGGCTCGCAATGAGCAGTTCTTC. This chain uses TRBV5-1 with TRBJ2-1, with TRBD1 matching over 9 bases. V lost 0 bases to trimming and J lost 6 bases; unmatched junction nucleotides: 4. Germline V gene data show CDR1 as SGHRS and CDR2 as YFSETQ. The CDR3 has 15 residues.

This chain connects TRBV6-1 to TRBJ1-5, with D hard to call. Germline CDR1 MNHNS, CDR2 SASEGT. The CDR3 is made up of 13 amino acids. With 8 bases removed from V and 0 bases from J, the gap between germline ends came to 8 bases. The CDR3 DNA is TGTGCCAGCGGCAGGAATAGCAATCAGCCCCAGCATTTT. It is translated as CASGRNSNQPQHF.

This sequence joins TRBV6-1 and TRBJ2-7; D is tentatively TRBD1 or TRBD2 (5 bases each). CDR3 length: 16 amino acids. Germline assignment: CDR1 MNHNS and CDR2 SASEGT. V gave up 2 bases and J gave up 0 bases, with 14 bases separating them. The DNA for the CDR3 is TGTGCCAGCAGTGAATTGGGGGATACCCGCTCCTACGAGCAGTACTTC. Protein sequence: CASSELGDTRSYEQYF.

V and J are TRBV6-5 and TRBJ1-2, with a tentative D call TRBD1 (6 bases). Germline assignment: CDR1 MNHEY and CDR2 SVGAGI. The CDR3 sequence is 13 residues long. V was cut by 0 bases and J by 8 bases, with 10 bases left in between. CDR3 sequence (DNA): TGTGCCAGCAGTTACTCACAGGGACGGGGCTACACCTTC. It codes for CASSYSQGRGYTF.